These 10 T cell receptor beta chains were all obtained from the same sample, sequenced in a study of T cells after yellow fever vaccination. TCRdb re-called the 5' RACE reads through MiXCR, storing one row per CDR3 protein. The repertoire holds under 600,000 distinct CDR3 sequences, with 20% to 25% as singletons. Material: PBMCs, obtained roughly 20 days after the first yellow fever vaccination. The receptors shown here come from a man aged 18 to 30 who received the YFV17D yellow fever vaccine.

This clonotype was picked up a small number of times. The rearrangement links TRBV5-1 to TRBJ2-3; TRBD2 matches at 9 bases. Losses at the gene ends were 2 bases for V and 2 bases for J; bases not matched to a gene: 3. Germline V CDR1 and CDR2: SGHRS, YFSETQ. This CDR3 has 15 residues. The CDR3 sequence is CASSFSSGNTDTQYF. The DNA for the CDR3 is TGCGCCAGCAGCTTCTCTAGCGGGAACACAGATACGCAGTATTTT.

V is TRBV7-9 and J is TRBJ1-4; the D is unclear. Per the germline V gene, CDR1 is SEHNR and CDR2 is FQNEAQ (reference sequence). The CDR3 has 15 amino acids. The ends were cut back, 3 bases at V and 0 bases at J, with 8 bases in the middle. The CDR3 region is CASSFMTTTNEKLFF. The CDR3 DNA is TGTGCCAGCAGCTTCATGACGACAACTAATGAAAAACTGTTTTTT.

A few counts support this clonotype. The V gene is TRBV7-9, the J gene TRBJ2-3, with D uncertain. The CDR3 totals 15 residues. Germline CDR1 is SEHNR and CDR2 is FQNEAQ (reference sequence). V was trimmed by 5 bases and J by 2 bases, leaving 14 bases between them. Written as DNA, the CDR3 is TGTGCCAGCAGCCTTTCTCTGGGCCTCACAGATACGCAGTATTTT. Protein product: CASSLSLGLTDTQYF. The full variable domain, rest sourced from reference TRBV7-9 and TRBJ2-3, is DTGVSQNPRHKITKRGQNVTFRCDPISEHNRLYWYRQTLGQGPEFLTYFQNEAQLEKSRLLSDRFSAERPKGSFSTLEIQRTEQGDSAMYLCASSLSLGLTDTQYFGPGTRLTVL.

This clonotype was seen a few times. V usage is TRBV7-6 and J usage is TRBJ2-7; 7 bases map to TRBD1. V lost 5 bases, J lost 2 bases, and 9 bases stayed unmatched. The CDR3 consists of 15 residues. Germline loops: CDR1 SGHVS, CDR2 FNYEAQ. The CDR3 sequence: CASSPTPGQTYEQYF. DNA for the CDR3: TGTGCCAGCAGCCCGACACCGGGACAGACCTACGAGCAGTACTTC.

The chain joins TRBV27 to TRBJ2-5; D remains unclear. CDR1 MNHEY and CDR2 SMNVEV come from the germline V gene (reference sequence). V gave up 4 bases and J gave up 5 bases, with 8 bases separating them. The CDR3 is 12 residues long. This CDR3 reads CASSSPRETQYF. The CDR3, as DNA: TGTGCCAGCAGTTCCCCACGGGAGACCCAGTACTTC.

This chain uses TRBV10-3 with TRBJ2-5; D unclear. Trimming pared 10 bases from V and 1 base from J, leaving 13 bases between. Germline CDR1 reads ENHRY; CDR2 reads SYGVKD. CDR3 length: 13 residues. CDR3 in amino acids: CATRSVGQETQYF. Here the CDR3 DNA reads TGTGCCACCCGTTCGGTCGGCCAAGAGACCCAGTACTTC.

The chain couples TRBV5-6 to TRBJ2-4; 7 bases align to TRBD1. V lost 0 bases, J lost 7 bases, and 7 bases stayed unmatched. CDR1 SGHDT and CDR2 YYEEEE come from the germline V gene. CDR3 length equals 15 residues. CDR3 nucleotide sequence: TGTGCCAGCAGCTTGGCCCGAGACAGGGTGAACATTCAGTACTTC. This translates into CASSLARDRVNIQYF.

This chain connects TRBV25-1 to TRBJ2-7; D not resolved. The CDR3 runs to 12 residues. Germline V lookup: CDR1 MGHDK, CDR2 SYGVNS. V lost 6 bases to trimming and J lost 2 bases, with 8 bases between them. The CDR3 sequence is CASRTSTYEQYF. In nucleotides, the CDR3 is TGTGCCAGCAGAACCTCAACCTACGAGCAGTACTTC.

This clonotype was counted only a few times. This rearrangement joins TRBV5-1 to TRBJ1-6, with TRBD1 as a possible D gene (6 bases). Trimming shortened V by 2 bases and J by 9 bases, and 18 bases separated the two germline ends. Germline assignment: CDR1 SGHRS and CDR2 YFSETQ. The CDR3 sequence is 16 residues long. CDR3 bases: TGCGCCAGCAGCTTAACAGGGAGGGGTTCGAGTTCACCCCTCCACTTT. Amino acids: CASSLTGRGSSSPLHF.

This clonotype has at least ten counts. The V call is TRBV6-2 or TRBV6-3, the J call TRBJ2-5; 7 positions match TRBD1. CDR1 and CDR2 from the germline V gene are MNHEY and SVGEGT. V was clipped by 6 bases and J by 3 bases; unmatched bases: 16. The CDR3 length is 17 residues. DNA of the CDR3: TGTGCCAGCAGCCCGCTTGGACAGGCGGCCCCCGAAGAGACCCAGTACTTC. Its protein is CASSPLGQAAPEETQYF.